Sequencing of this T cell receptor (beta chain) was carried out in a study of OX40 agonist ivuxolimab in advanced cancers. Study summary: Every 2 weeks, patients received ivuxolimab intravenously, dosed at 0.01 to 10 mg/kg. Dose-escalation patients' cancers were hepatocellular carcinoma, melanoma, renal cell or head and neck cancer. Overall study results and limits: CD4+ and CD8+ blood T cells expanded clonally by week 6 at 0.1 to 3.0 mg/kg. Among some nonresponders, normalized T-cell clonal expansion was also low.

The CDR3 runs to 18 residues. Looked up from germline, CDR1 is MNHEY and CDR2 is SMNVEV (reference sequence). V lost 2 bases to trimming and J lost 7 bases, with 27 bases between them. TCRdb keeps only in-frame clones here, not all; method: immunoSEQ multiplex PCR. The sample consists of 70,000 to 95,000 clones, approximately 91% of them appearing once. Worth noting for this clone: Its antigen is as yet unknown.

The sequencing here drew on CD4+ or CD8+ T cells sorted from blood, taken in a trial of the OX40 agonist ivuxolimab. This chain links TRBV27 with TRBJ2-7; TRBD1 is a possible D gene (6 bases). The sequence came from an adult with an advanced solid tumor such as melanoma, head and neck, liver or kidney cancer. CDR3 nucleotides: TGTGCCAGCAGTTTACAACCCATCAGGGGAACTAATACCCGGGAGCAGTACTTC. It specifies CASSLQPIRGTNTREQYF.